This T cell receptor beta chain derives from a study of OX40 agonist ivuxolimab in advanced cancers. Data came from immunoSEQ multiplex PCR; TCRdb stores just in-frame clones and leaves some out. This table has about 49,000 clones, 85% appearing once. The clonotype originates from an adult with an advanced solid tumor such as melanoma, head and neck, liver or kidney cancer. The sample consisted of CD4+ or CD8+ T cells sorted from blood, taken in a trial of the OX40 agonist ivuxolimab.

In DNA form, the CDR3 reads TGTGCCAGCAGTGCACAGGGGGCGACCTACGAGCAGTACTTC. This translates into CASSAQGATYEQYF. The V gene is TRBV6-1, the J gene TRBJ2-7; 9 bases line up with TRBD1. Germline assignment: CDR1 MNHNS and CDR2 SASEGT. Trimming took 4 bases from V and 2 from J; bases not matched to a gene: 3. The CDR3 is made up of 14 amino acids.